The clone carrying this TCR beta chain was picked up a small number of times. The antigen remains undetermined. What was sequenced were expressed TCRB transcripts, since all of the isolated RNA had been reverse transcribed. Profiling relied on immunoSEQ multiplex PCR, and the TCRdb table lists in-frame clones only, not all of them. The sample records approximately 160,000 clones, 9% to 10% being singletons. This specimen comes from a study of beta chain features in type 1 diabetes. Whole-study results and caveats: Type 1 diabetes patients had fewer VDJ junction insertions and more deletions.

Germline CDR1 is SEHNR and CDR2 is FQNEAQ (reference sequence). The CDR3 loop spans 15 amino acids. Trimming removed 3 bases from V and 9 bases from J; junction bases left unmatched: 9. This TCR was recovered from a woman in her late teens or twenties in good health. Sequencing input: central memory CD4+ T cells from blood. The chain links TRBV7-9 to TRBJ2-1, with 9 nucleotides matching TRBD1. CDR3 loop: CASSFGGTGNSEQFF. The CDR3 DNA sequence: TGTGCCAGCAGCTTTGGCGGGACAGGGAACAGTGAGCAGTTCTTC.